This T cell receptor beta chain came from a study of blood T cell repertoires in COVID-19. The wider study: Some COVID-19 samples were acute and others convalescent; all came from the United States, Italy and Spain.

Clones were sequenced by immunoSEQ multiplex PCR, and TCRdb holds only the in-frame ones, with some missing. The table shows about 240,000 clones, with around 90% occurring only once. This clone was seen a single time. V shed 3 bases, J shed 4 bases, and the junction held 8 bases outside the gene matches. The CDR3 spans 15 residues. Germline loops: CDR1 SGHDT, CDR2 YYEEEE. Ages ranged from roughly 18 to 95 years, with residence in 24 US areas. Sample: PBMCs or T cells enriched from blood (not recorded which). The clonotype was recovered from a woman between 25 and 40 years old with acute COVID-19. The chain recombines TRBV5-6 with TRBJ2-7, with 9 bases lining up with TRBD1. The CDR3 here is CASSSTGTGRYEQYF. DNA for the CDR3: TGTGCCAGCAGCTCAACCGGGACAGGGCGGTACGAGCAGTACTTC.